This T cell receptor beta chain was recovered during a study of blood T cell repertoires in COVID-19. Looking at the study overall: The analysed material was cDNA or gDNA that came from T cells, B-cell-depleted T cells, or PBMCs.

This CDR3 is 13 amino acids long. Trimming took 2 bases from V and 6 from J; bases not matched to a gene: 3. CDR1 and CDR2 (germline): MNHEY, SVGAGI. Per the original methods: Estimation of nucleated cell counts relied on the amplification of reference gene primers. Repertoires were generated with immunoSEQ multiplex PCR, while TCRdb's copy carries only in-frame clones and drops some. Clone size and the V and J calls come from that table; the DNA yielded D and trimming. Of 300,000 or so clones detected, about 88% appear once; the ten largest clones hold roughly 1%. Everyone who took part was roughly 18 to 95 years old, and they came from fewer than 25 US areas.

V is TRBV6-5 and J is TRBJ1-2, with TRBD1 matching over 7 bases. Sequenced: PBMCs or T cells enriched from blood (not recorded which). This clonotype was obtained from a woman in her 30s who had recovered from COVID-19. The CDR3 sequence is CASSYGTANGYTF. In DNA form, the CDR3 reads TGTGCCAGCAGTTACGGGACAGCCAATGGCTACACCTTC.